A single sample is the source of the 8 T cell receptor beta chains below, sequenced in a study of Graves' ophthalmopathy and Graves' hyperthyroidism. RNA transcripts were the template, and TCR beta CDR3 regions were amplified from them. An initial RT-PCR round employing HTBI primers preceded a second-round multiplex PCR. TCRdb processed the multiplex PCR reads anew with MiXCR; each CDR3 protein has one entry. The table has around 590,000 distinct CDR3 sequences, roughly 40% seen once. The sequencing input was peripheral blood or thyroid tissue (not recorded which). These receptors were obtained from an adult man with Graves' hyperthyroidism.

The chain recombines TRBV7-2 with TRBJ1-1, with no clear D. V lost 2 bases and J 0 bases, leaving 7 bases between the germline ends. Germline V gives CDR1 SGHTA, CDR2 FQGNSA. The CDR3 sequence is 14 residues long. CDR3 protein: CASSLTVMNTEAFF. The CDR3 DNA is TGTGCCAGCAGCTTAACCGTCATGAACACTGAAGCTTTCTTT.

This clonotype was recorded many times. This CDR3 is CASSGRQQETQYF. CDR3 DNA sequence: TGTGCCAGCAGTGGGAGACAGCAAGAGACCCAGTACTTC. The chain links TRBV2 to TRBJ2-5; D is possibly TRBD1 (5 bases). Germline CDR1 and CDR2: SNHLY and FYNNEI. The length of the CDR3 is 13 residues. V lost 4 bases, J lost 2 bases, and 8 bases lay in between.

This clonotype was detected ten times or more. The rearrangement uses TRBV12-3 or TRBV12-4 and TRBJ1-5, with D perhaps TRBD1 (6 bases). V lost 8 bases and J 5 bases, leaving 19 bases between the germline ends. The CDR3 length is 15 residues. CDR3: CASAIRRGNHQPQHF. In DNA form, the CDR3 reads TGTGCCAGCGCCATCCGAAGGGGGAACCATCAGCCCCAGCATTTT.

This clonotype was found many times. The gene calls are TRBV5-1 and TRBJ2-7; 9 bases align to TRBD2. CDR1 is SGHRS and CDR2 is YFSETQ in the germline V gene. CDR3 length: 16 residues. V trimming: 5 bases; J trimming: 0 bases; junction bases outside the gene matches: 9. This chain's CDR3 is CASRVSASGASYEQYF. The CDR3 region has the DNA TGCGCCAGCAGGGTGAGCGCTAGCGGGGCCTCCTACGAGCAGTACTTC.

On this clonotype itself: With a much larger clone just one base away, this may be a read error. The conserved phenylalanine or tryptophan normally closing the CDR3 is absent here, so this likely arose from a read error. The chain has TRBV7-2 and TRBJ1-5, with D unresolved. Germline-derived CDR1 and CDR2 are SGHTA and FQGNSA. This CDR3 contains 16 residues. The CDR3 nucleotides read TGCGCCAGCAGCCAACCGTGGAGAGAGATGAATCAGCCCCAGCATCTT. Its protein is CASSQPWREMNQPQHL.

This clonotype was observed many times. The J gene is TRBJ1-1, the V gene TRBV5-8, with TRBD1 identical over 7 bases. The germline gives CDR1 SGHTS, CDR2 YDEGEE. The CDR3 covers 13 residues. The V segment lost 6 bases and the J segment 1 base; nucleotides outside the gene matches: 3. CDR3 sequence (DNA): TGTGCCAGCATGACAGGGACGAACACTGAAGCTTTCTTT. Encoded protein: CASMTGTNTEAFF.

This sequence joins TRBV20-1 and TRBJ2-1; 15 bases fit TRBD2. V dropped 0 bases and J dropped 6; count of bases not matched to a gene: 6. Germline lookup yields CDR1 DFQATT and CDR2 SNEGSKA (reference sequence). The CDR3 totals 17 residues. In nucleotides, the CDR3 is TGCAGTGCTAGAGATCGGTGGGGACTAGCGGGGGGCAATGAGCAGTTCTTC. It is translated as CSARDRWGLAGGNEQFF.

For this clonotype: An end of the junction does not agree with germline; a read error may underlie this. The chain uses TRBV7-3 and TRBJ1-5, with TRBD1 as a possible D gene (5 bases). Germline assignment: CDR1 SGHTA and CDR2 FQGTGA. CDR3 length: 14 amino acids. The CDR3 bases are TGTGCCAGCGGCTTAAGCGGGGGTAATCAGCCCCAGCATTTT. Protein sequence: CASGLSGGNQPQHF.